This T cell receptor beta chain originates from a study of T cell repertoires in cytomegalovirus infection. Study information: The study used recently identified HLA-C-restricted and well-studied HLA-B-restricted CMV epitopes. CMV infection and matching HLA type were both indicated by public TCR beta signatures.

TCRdb reanalysed the reads using MiXCR and keeps one entry per CDR3 protein. The table records 310,000 or so distinct CDR3 sequences, 20% to 25% of them present only once. The CDR3 extends over 14 amino acids. Germline V CDR1 and CDR2: DFQATT, SNEGSKA (reference sequence). V dropped 2 bases and J dropped 2 bases, with 13 bases sitting between them. This clonotype was counted ten times or more. Its antigen is unidentified. Sample: cultured PBMCs, taken from culture after CMV antigen stimulation. The chain combines TRBV20-1 with TRBJ2-7; D gene ambiguous. The TCR sequence derives from a human donor in good health (CMV status not recorded). Some clones in this sample may be carry-over from other donors' samples. The CDR3 sequence is CSARPLLPPYEQYF. In DNA form, the CDR3 reads TGCAGTGCTAGACCACTACTTCCCCCCTACGAGCAGTACTTC.